A selection of T cell receptor beta chains follows, all from one sample in a study of CD8 T cells in Susac syndrome. Using its own MiXCR run on the immunoSEQ multiplex PCR reads, TCRdb lists one record per CDR3 protein. The sample carries 250,000 to 300,000 distinct CDR3 sequences, over 75% recorded once. The sequenced material came from CD8+ T cells from PBMCs. The receptors were sampled from a human donor with multiple sclerosis. Each CDR3 is given with its conserved first and last residue. D genes are given only for firm matches. Clone size is not always given. Where it is, it says once, few, many or a class for expanded clones.

clone_size,d_call,v_call,j_call,cdr3_nt,cdr3_aa
.,.,TRBV20-1,TRBJ2-7,TGCAGTGCTAGTACGGGACTCCTCTACGAGCAGTACTTC,CSASTGLLYEQYF
.,.,TRBV2,TRBJ2-7,TGTGCCAGCAGTCTCCTCCTTGGCTTAGATGGGTACGAGCAGTACTTC,CASSLLLGLDGYEQYF
.,TRBD2,TRBV4-1,TRBJ2-1,TGCGCCAGCAGCCAGGGACTAGCGGGAGCGACTGAGCAGTTCTTC,CASSQGLAGATEQFF
.,.,TRBV7-9,TRBJ1-2,TGTGCCAGCAGCTTAGTGGGAGAACGTGGCTACACCTTC,CASSLVGERGYTF
.,.,TRBV29-1,TRBJ2-1,TGCAGCGCCCATGTGAGGGAGCCGTCCTCCTACAATGAGCAGTTCTTC,CSAHVREPSSYNEQFF
.,.,TRBV12-3/TRBV12-4,TRBJ2-7,TGTGCCAGCAGTTTTCGGCACCGGGGACTGCTTCTTCTGGTGCAGTACTTC,CASSFRHRGLLLLVQYF
few,.,TRBV7-2,TRBJ2-3,TGTGCCAGCAGCCCCATCCGGCATAGCACAGATACGCAGTATTTT,CASSPIRHSTDTQYF
.,.,TRBV20-1,TRBJ1-5,TGCAGTGCTAGCCCAGAGGGCAATCAGCCCCAGCATTTT,CSASPEGNQPQHF
.,.,TRBV15,TRBJ1-5,TGTGCCACCAGCAGAACTAGGGACAGCAATCAGCCCCAGCATTTT,CATSRTRDSNQPQHF
.,TRBD2,TRBV25-1,TRBJ2-7,TGTGCCAGCAGTGAATATTGGACTAGCGGGAGGGCCGAGGGGTACGAGCAGTACTTC,CASSEYWTSGRAEGYEQYF
.,.,TRBV20-1,TRBJ2-7,TGCAGTGCTAGGGGGGCTAGGGAGTACGAGCAGTACTTC,CSARGAREYEQYF
.,TRBD2,TRBV28,TRBJ2-1,TGTGCCAGCAGTCTCACCGGGACTAGCGAGCCCAGCTCCTACAATGAGCAGTTCTTC,CASSLTGTSEPSSYNEQFF
.,TRBD1,TRBV27,TRBJ1-1,TGTGCCAGCAGTTCGGGACAGGGGGCGCTTGGCACTGAAGCTTTCTTT,CASSSGQGALGTEAFF
.,TRBD1,TRBV19,TRBJ1-2,TGTGCCAGTAGTATAGCCGGACAGGGTGAGGACTATGGCTACACCTTC,CASSIAGQGEDYGYTF
.,TRBD1,TRBV7-2,TRBJ1-1,TGTGCCAGCAGCTCCCACGACAGGGGGCGCCTTATGTGTGCTTTCTTT,CASSSHDRGRLMCAFF
few,TRBD2,TRBV28,TRBJ2-7,TGTGCCAGCAGTTTATTGGCGGGAGGGCCGCGCGAGCAGTACTTC,CASSLLAGGPREQYF
few,.,TRBV4-1,TRBJ1-2,TGCGCCAGCAGCCAAGGTGTGAGCGGGGGCCCCTATGGCTACACCTTC,CASSQGVSGGPYGYTF
once,.,TRBV30,TRBJ2-7,TGTGCCTGGAGAGGATGGATAGCGAGCCTGAGCTCCTACGAGCAGTACTTC,CAWRGWIASLSSYEQYF
.,TRBD1,TRBV19,TRBJ1-5,TGTGCCAGTAGTTCAGTTGGGGACAGAGATCAGCCCCAGCATTTT,CASSSVGDRDQPQHF
.,.,TRBV20-1,TRBJ2-1,TGCAGTGCTAGAGATCCCGCGAGCTCCTACAATGAGCAGTTCTTC,CSARDPASSYNEQFF
.,.,TRBV4-2,TRBJ1-1,TGTGCCAGCAGCCAAGATATGACAAACACTGAAGCTTTCTTT,CASSQDMTNTEAFF
once,.,TRBV4-2,TRBJ1-5,TGTGCCAGCAGCCAACCGGACAGTAGCAATCAGCCCCAGCATTTT,CASSQPDSSNQPQHF
.,.,TRBV6-5,TRBJ2-1,TGTGCCAGCAGTTACATCGCAGGTAGCTCCTACAATGAGCAGTTCTTC,CASSYIAGSSYNEQFF
.,.,TRBV7-9,TRBJ1-2,TGTGCCAGCAGCTTAGCAGACCTGGGACCTAACTATGGCTACACCTTC,CASSLADLGPNYGYTF
.,TRBD1,TRBV13,TRBJ2-7,TGTGCCAGCAGCTCAGCCGGGACAGGGAGACACGAGCAGTACTTC,CASSSAGTGRHEQYF
few,.,TRBV6-5,TRBJ2-3,TGTGCCAGCAGTTACGGGCAGGGGACAGATACGCAGTATTTT,CASSYGQGTDTQYF